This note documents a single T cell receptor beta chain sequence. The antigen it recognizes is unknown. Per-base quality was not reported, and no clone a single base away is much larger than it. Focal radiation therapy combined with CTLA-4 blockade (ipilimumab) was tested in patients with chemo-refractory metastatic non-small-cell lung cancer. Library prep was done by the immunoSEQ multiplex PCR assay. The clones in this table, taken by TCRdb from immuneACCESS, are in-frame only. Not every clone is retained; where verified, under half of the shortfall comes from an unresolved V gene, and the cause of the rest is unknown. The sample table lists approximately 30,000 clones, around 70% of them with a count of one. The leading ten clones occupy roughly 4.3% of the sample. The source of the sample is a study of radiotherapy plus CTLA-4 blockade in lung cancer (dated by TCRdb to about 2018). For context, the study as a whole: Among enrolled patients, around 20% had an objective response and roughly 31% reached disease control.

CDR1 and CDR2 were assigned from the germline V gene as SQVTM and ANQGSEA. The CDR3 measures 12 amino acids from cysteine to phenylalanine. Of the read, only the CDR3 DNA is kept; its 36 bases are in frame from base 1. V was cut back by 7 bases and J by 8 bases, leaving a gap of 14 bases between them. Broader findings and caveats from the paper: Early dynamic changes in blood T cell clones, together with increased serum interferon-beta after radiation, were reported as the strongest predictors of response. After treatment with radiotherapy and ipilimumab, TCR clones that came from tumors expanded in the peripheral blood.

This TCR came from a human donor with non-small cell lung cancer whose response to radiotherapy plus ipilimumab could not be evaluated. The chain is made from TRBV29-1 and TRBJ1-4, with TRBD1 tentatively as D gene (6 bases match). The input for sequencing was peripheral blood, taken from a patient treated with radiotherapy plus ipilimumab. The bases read TGCAGCGGGGGGCCCTTAGGCGAAAAACTGTTTTTT. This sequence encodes CSGGPLGEKLFF.